The 3 T cell receptor beta chains in this list originate from one sample, sequenced in a study of control samples from healthy donors and cancer patients. Libraries were prepared by immunoSEQ multiplex PCR; TCRdb keeps only in-frame clonotypes and omits some of them. The sample lists 160,000 or so clones; more than 85% were seen once. The sequenced material came from blood. These receptors were obtained from a woman in her thirties in good health.

The CDR3 DNA sequence: TGTGCCATCTCAGCGGGAGATAATGAGCAGTTCTTC. Its translation is CAISAGDNEQFF. The rearrangement joins TRBV10-3 to TRBJ2-1; 8 bases agree with TRBD2. The V and J ends lost 8 bases and 7 bases, in that order; junction bases with no gene match: 4. Per germline, CDR1 ENHRY and CDR2 SYGVKD. There are 12 residues in the CDR3.

V is TRBV7-8 and J is TRBJ2-7; D is undetermined. CDR1 SGHVS and CDR2 FQNEAQ come from the germline V gene. This CDR3 comprises 14 residues. Trimming removed 1 base from V and 2 bases from J, with 9 bases in between. The DNA of the CDR3 is TGTGCCAGCAGCTTAGTTGAGTCAGCCTACGAGCAGTACTTC. Translating it yields CASSLVESAYEQYF.

V is TRBV18 and J is TRBJ1-6; D might be TRBD1 (6 bases). Deletions cut 2 bases from V and 6 bases from J, with 11 bases between. The length of the CDR3 is 15 residues. Germline lookup yields CDR1 KGHSH and CDR2 LQKENI. The CDR3 nucleotides read TGTGCCAGCTCACCAAATCCACAGGGTAATTCACCCCTCCACTTT. Translation gives CASSPNPQGNSPLHF.